This T cell receptor (beta chain) was retrieved from a study of tumor-infiltrating lymphocytes in localized non-small cell lung cancer (dated by TCRdb to the early 2020s). Some background on the complete study: The cohort covered several histologies, both smokers and never-smokers, and patients whose samples were collected after neoadjuvant chemotherapy. Resected tumor tissue and uninvolved lung tissue described as non-adjacent to the tumor were contributed by each patient, with both tissues obtained from the same patient. Alongside flow cytometry, multiplex immunofluorescence, RNA-seq, exome sequencing and proteomics, TCR sequencing was applied to the same patients as one of several integrated assays. In total, the ICON cohort was made up of under 180 surgical patients who had localized non-small cell lung cancer and whose tumors were resected. The paired tumor versus uninvolved lung comparison of immunoSEQ T-cell fraction included under 60 patients.

Notes on this clone: Its specific antigen is unknown. There are no base qualities to consult, and no much larger clone falls within one base.

Paper-wide results and their limitations: TCR-derived T-cell fraction did not differ between the flow cytometry-defined immunotypes IM1 (good prognosis) and IM2 (poor prognosis). Recurrence-free survival showed no association with tumor T-cell fraction measured by TCR sequencing (p = 0.61). Because different assays used different pieces of the same tissue, intratumor heterogeneity could not be separated from technical variation. Since assay coverage differed from patient to patient depending on how much tissue was available, TCR sequencing was done for only a subset of the cohort. Consistent with immunofluorescence CD3 counts, TCRbeta sequencing supported greater T cell infiltration in tumors than in uninvolved lung tissue.

From its cysteine to its phenylalanine, the CDR3 spans 12 amino acids. Kept here is only the CDR3 DNA, which spans 36 bases and is read in frame from base 1. The germline V gene encodes CDR1 MGHDK and CDR2 SYGVNS. Deletion took 8 bases off V and 7 bases off J, with a span of 11 bases between the germline ends. TCR sequencing with the immunoSEQ assay provided the T-cell fraction in tumor and uninvolved lung tissue. On the authors' methods: For survival analysis, patients were divided into high (upper tertile) and low (lower two tertiles) T-cell fraction groups, which were compared by log-rank test. A signed-rank test was used to check for differences in T-cell fraction between paired tumor and uninvolved lung. This is the immuneACCESS table as TCRdb keeps it, with only in-frame sequences that have V and J called. A part of the clones is gone; compared with another copy, unresolved V genes explain less than half, and the rest is unexplained. The DNA was the basis for D and trimming; V, J and clone size are from that table. For this sample there are 15,000 to 20,000 clones; roughly three quarters appear just once. 4.9% of the sample is held by the ten biggest clonotypes.

Patient enrollment in ICON started in the first half of 2016, and the final patient was enrolled in 2018. From a subcohort of about 70 patients, fresh tumor and matched uninvolved tissue were collected for in-depth immune analyses, including TCR sequencing. DNA isolated from bulk tissue, without cell sorting, was used for TCR sequencing. The origin of this receptor is a human donor with non-small cell lung cancer. The sample taken for sequencing was lung tumor tissue. The chain was built from TRBV25-1 and TRBJ1-4, and the D gene may be TRBD1, 5 bases matching. This receptor carries the CDR3 CASGRRGEKLFF. The nucleotide sequence reads as follows: TGTGCCAGCGGAAGGAGGGGTGAAAAACTGTTTTTT.